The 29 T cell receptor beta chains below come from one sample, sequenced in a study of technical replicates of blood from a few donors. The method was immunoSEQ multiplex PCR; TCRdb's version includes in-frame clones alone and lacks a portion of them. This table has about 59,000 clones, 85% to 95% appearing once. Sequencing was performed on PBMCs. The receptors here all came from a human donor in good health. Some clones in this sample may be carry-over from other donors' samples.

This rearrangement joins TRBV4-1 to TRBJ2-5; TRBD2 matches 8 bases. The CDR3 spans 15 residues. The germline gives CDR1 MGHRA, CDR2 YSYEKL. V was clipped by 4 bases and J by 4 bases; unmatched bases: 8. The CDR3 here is CASSRYGGARETQYF. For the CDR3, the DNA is TGCGCCAGCAGCCGCTACGGGGGGGCCCGAGAGACCCAGTACTTC.

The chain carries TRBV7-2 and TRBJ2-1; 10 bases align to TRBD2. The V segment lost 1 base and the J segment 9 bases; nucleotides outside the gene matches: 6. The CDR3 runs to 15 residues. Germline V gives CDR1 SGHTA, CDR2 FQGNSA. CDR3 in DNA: TGTGCCAGCAGCTTAGGTCGAGCGGGGGGGAGTGAGCAGTTCTTC. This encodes CASSLGRAGGSEQFF.

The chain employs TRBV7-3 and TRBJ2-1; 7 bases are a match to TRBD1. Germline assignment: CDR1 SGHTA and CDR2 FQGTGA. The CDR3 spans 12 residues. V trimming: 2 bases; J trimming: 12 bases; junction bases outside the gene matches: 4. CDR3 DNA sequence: TGTGCCAGCAGCTTACCCCGGGACAGGCAGTTCTTC. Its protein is CASSLPRDRQFF. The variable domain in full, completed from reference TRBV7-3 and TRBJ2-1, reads GAGVSQTPSNKVTEKGKYVELRCDPISGHTALYWYRQSLGQGPEFLIYFQGTGAADDSGLPNDRFFAVRPEGSVSTLKIQRTERGDSAVYLCASSLPRDRQFFGPGTRLTVL.

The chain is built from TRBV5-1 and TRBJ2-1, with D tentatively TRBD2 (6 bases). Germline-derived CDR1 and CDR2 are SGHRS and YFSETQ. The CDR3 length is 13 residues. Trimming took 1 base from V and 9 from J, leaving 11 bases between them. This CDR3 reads CASSLSGEGEQFF. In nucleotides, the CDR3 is TGCGCCAGCAGCTTGTCGGGAGAAGGTGAGCAGTTCTTC.

The CDR3 is CASNTGGRTGELFF. The CDR3 DNA reads TGTGCCAGTAATACAGGGGGCCGCACCGGGGAGCTGTTTTTT. The V call is TRBV19, the J call TRBJ2-2, with 9 positions matching TRBD1. The germline CDR1 and CDR2 sequences are LNHDA and SQIVND (reference sequence). Trimming at V came to 7 bases and at J to 4 bases, leaving 4 bases not matched to a gene. The CDR3 totals 14 residues. Complete variable domain (other parts from reference TRBV19 and TRBJ2-2): DGGITQSPKYLFRKEGQNVTLSCEQNLNHDAMYWYRQDPGQGLRLIYYSQIVNDFQKGDIAEGYSVSREKKESFPLTVTSAQKNPTAFYLCASNTGGRTGELFFGEGSRLTVL.

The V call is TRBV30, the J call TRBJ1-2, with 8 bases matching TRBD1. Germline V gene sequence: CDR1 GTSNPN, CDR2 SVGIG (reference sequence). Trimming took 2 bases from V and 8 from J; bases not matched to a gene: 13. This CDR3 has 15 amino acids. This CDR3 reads CAWSTGQAEGYGYTF. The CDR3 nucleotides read TGTGCCTGGAGTACGGGACAGGCGGAAGGTTACGGCTACACCTTC.

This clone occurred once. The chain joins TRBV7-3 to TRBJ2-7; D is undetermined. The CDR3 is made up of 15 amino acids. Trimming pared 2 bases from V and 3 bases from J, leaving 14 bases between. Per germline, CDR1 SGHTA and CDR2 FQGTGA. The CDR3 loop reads CASSLGRNDFYEQYF. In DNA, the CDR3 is TGTGCCAGCAGCTTAGGCCGGAACGACTTCTACGAGCAGTACTTC.

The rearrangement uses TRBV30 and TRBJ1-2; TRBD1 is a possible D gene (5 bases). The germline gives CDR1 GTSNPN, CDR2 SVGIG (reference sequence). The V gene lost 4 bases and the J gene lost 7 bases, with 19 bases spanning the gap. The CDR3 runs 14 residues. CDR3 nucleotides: TGTGCCTGGACTCACCTTGCCGGGGGTGTTGGCTACACCTTC. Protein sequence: CAWTHLAGGVGYTF.

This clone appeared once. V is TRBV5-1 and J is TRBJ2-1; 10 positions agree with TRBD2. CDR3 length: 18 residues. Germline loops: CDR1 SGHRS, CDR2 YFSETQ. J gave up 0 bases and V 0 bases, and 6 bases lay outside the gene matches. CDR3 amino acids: CASSLELAGWSSYNEQFF. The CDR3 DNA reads TGCGCCAGCAGCTTGGAACTAGCGGGGTGGAGCTCCTACAATGAGCAGTTCTTC.

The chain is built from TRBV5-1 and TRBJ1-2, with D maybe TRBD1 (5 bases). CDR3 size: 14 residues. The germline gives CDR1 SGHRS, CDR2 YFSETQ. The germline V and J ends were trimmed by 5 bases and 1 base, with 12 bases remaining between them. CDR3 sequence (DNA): TGCGCCAGCAGGACGGGGCGGGATAACTATGGCTACACCTTC. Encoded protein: CASRTGRDNYGYTF.

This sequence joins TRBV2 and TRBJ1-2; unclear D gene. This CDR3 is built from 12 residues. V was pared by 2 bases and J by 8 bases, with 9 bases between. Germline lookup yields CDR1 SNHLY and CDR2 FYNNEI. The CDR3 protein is CASSESGRGYTF. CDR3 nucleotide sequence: TGTGCCAGCAGTGAAAGTGGCAGGGGCTACACCTTC.

The CDR3 DNA reads as TGCGCCAGCAGCCCGGACAGGTCTAACTATGGCTACACCTTC. Amino acid sequence: CASSPDRSNYGYTF. The genes are TRBV5-1 and TRBJ1-2; 7 bases agree with TRBD1. This CDR3 comprises 14 residues. V shed 4 bases and J 0 bases; nucleotides not matched to a gene: 3. Germline V gene data show CDR1 as SGHRS and CDR2 as YFSETQ.

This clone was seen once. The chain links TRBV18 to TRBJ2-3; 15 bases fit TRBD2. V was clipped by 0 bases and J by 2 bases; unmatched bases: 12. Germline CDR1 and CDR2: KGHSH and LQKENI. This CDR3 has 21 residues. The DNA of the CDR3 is TGTGCCAGCTCACCACCGAGACCCGGGACTAGCGGGAGGCTCCACACAGATACGCAGTATTTT. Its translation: CASSPPRPGTSGRLHTDTQYF.

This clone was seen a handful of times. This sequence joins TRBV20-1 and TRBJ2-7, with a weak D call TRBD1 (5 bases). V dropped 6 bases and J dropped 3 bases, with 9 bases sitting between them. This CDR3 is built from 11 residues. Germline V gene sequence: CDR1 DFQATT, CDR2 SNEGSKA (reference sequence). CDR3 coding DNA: TGCAGTGCCACGGACATCTACGAGCAGTACTTC. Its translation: CSATDIYEQYF.

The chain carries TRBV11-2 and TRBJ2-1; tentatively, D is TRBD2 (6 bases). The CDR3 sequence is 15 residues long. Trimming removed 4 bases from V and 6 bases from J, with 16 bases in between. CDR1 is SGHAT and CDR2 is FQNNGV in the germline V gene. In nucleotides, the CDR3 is TGTGCCAGCAGCTCCCCTCTAGCGCCGGTCAATGAGCAGTTCTTC. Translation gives CASSSPLAPVNEQFF.

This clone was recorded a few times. CDR3 nucleotide sequence: TGTGCCAGCAGTTTCCGAGGGGGCACTGAAGCTTTCTTT. It codes for CASSFRGGTEAFF. This chain connects TRBV7-2 to TRBJ1-1; perhaps TRBD1 as D (6 bases). Trimming pared 6 bases from V and 4 bases from J, leaving 12 bases between. In germline, CDR1 is SGHTA, CDR2 FQGNSA. The CDR3 has 13 amino acids.

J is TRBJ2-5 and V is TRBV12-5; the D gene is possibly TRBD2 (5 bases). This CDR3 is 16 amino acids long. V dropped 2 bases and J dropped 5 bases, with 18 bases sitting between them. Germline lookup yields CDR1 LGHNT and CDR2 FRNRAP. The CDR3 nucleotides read TGTGCTAGTGGTTTGATCCTCGGGAACACCTTGGAGACCCAGTACTTC. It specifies CASGLILGNTLETQYF.

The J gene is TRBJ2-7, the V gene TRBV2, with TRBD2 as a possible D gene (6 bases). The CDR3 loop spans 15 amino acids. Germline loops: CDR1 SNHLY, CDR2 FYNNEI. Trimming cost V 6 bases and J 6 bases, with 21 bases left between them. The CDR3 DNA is TGTGCCAGCAGGGGGGTCGGGAGCGCCAGAGGCGAGCAGTACTTC. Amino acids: CASRGVGSARGEQYF.

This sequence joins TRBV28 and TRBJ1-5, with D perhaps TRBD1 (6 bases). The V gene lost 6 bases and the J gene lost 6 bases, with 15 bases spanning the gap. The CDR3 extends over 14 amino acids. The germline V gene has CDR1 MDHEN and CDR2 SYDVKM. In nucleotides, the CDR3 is TGTGCCAGCAGCCCCGCCAGGGGCCCTCAGCCCCAGCATTTT. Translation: CASSPARGPQPQHF.

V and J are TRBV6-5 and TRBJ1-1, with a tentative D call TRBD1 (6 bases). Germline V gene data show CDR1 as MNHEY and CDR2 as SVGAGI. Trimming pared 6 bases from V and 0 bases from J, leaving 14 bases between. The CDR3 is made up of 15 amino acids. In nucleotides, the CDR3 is TGTGCCAGCAGGGTAAACAGGGAACTGAACACTGAAGCTTTCTTT. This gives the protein CASRVNRELNTEAFF.

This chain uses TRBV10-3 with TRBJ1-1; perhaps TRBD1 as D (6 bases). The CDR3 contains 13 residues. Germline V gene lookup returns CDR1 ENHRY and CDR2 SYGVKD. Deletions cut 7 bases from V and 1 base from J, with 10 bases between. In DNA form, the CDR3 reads TGTGCCATCACCCTGGACAGGAACACTGAAGCTTTCTTT. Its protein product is CAITLDRNTEAFF.

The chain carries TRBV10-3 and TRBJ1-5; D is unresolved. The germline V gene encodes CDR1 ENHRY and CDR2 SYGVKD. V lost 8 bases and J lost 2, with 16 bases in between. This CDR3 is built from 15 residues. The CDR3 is CAIGADRSRNQPQHF. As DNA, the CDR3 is TGTGCCATCGGAGCAGACCGATCTCGCAATCAGCCCCAGCATTTT.

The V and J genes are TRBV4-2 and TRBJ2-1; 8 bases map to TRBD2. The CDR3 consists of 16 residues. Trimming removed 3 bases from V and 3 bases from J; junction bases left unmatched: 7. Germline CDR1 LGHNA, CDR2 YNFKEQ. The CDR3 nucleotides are TGTGCCAGCAGCCAGGACAGCGGGGGACACTACAATGAGCAGTTCTTC. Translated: CASSQDSGGHYNEQFF.

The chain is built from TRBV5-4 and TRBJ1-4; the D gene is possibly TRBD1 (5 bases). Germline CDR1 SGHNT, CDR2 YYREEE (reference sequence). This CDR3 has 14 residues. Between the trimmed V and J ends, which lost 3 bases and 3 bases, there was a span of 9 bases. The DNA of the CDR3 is TGTGCCAGCAGCTCAGGGATGGCTAATGAAAAACTGTTTTTT. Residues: CASSSGMANEKLFF.

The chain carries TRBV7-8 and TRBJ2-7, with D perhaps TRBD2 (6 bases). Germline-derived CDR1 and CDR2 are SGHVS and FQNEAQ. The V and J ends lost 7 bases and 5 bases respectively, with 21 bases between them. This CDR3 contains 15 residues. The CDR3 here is CASTPGAGIWDEQYF. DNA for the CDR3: TGTGCCAGCACCCCTGGGGCGGGGATCTGGGACGAGCAGTACTTC.

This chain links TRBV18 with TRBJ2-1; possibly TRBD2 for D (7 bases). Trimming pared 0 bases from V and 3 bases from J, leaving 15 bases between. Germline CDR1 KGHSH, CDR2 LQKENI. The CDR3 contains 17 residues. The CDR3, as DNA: TGTGCCAGCTCACCACCGGCGGGGGCGCCCAACTACAATGAGCAGTTCTTC. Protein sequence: CASSPPAGAPNYNEQFF.

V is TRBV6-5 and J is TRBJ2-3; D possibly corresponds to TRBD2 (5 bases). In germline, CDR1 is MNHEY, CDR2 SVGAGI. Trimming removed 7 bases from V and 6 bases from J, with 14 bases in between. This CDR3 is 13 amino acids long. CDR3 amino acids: CASTLRGSDTQYF. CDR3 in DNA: TGTGCCAGCACCCTACGGGGATCTGATACGCAGTATTTT.

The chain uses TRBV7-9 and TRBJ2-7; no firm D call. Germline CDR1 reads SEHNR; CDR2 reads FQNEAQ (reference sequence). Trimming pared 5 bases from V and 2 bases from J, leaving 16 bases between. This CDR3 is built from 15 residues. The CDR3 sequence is CASSPGHLETYEQYF. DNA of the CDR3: TGTGCCAGCAGCCCTGGTCACCTAGAAACCTACGAGCAGTACTTC.

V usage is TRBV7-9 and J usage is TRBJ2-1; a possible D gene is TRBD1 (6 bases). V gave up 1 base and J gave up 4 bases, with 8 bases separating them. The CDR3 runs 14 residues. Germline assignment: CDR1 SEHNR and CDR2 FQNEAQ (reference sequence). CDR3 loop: CASSLVDRYNEQFF. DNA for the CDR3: TGTGCCAGCAGCTTAGTCGACAGGTACAATGAGCAGTTCTTC.